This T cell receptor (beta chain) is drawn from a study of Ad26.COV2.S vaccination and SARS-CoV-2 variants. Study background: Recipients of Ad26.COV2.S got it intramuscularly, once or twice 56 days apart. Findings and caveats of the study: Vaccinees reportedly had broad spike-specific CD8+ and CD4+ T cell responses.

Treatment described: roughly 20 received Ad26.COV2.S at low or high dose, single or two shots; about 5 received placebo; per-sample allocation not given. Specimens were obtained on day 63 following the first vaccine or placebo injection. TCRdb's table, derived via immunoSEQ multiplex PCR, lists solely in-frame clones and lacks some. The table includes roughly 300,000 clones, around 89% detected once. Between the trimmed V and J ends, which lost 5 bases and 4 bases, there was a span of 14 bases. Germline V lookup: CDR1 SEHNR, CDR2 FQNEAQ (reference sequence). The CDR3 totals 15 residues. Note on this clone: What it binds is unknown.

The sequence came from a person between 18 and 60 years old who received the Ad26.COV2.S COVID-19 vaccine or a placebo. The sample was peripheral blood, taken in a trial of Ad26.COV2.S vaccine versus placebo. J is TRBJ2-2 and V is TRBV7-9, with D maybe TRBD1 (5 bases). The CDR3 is CASSRTPVFTGELFF. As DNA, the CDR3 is TGTGCCAGCAGCAGGACACCGGTGTTCACCGGGGAGCTGTTTTTT.